One TCR beta chain is described in this entry. Nashville, Tennessee was home to all donors, each a Caucasian adult. This specimen comes from a study of shared clonotypes between healthy human individuals. Trimming took off 3 bases at V and 4 bases at J, with 16 bases between the two ends. CDR1 SGHDT and CDR2 YYEEEE come from the germline V gene. The CDR3 sequence is 15 residues long. The repertoire was sequenced with immunoSEQ multiplex PCR; TCRdb's copy has only in-frame clones and lacks some. This sample has about 980,000 clones, with 76% found just once. This TCR was sampled from a man in his late teens or twenties in good health. The chain couples TRBV5-6 to TRBJ2-5; D tentatively fits TRBD1 or TRBD2 (5 bases each). The source material was memory CD4+ T cells sorted from blood. As to subset: CD45RA-negative fraction. CDR3 nucleotides: TGTGCCAGCAGCTCAGAGGGGCTTGGTACAGAGACCCAGTACTTC. Translated: CASSSEGLGTETQYF. The complete variable domain, with remaining parts taken from reference TRBV5-6 and TRBJ2-5, reads DAGVTQSPTHLIKTRGQQVTLRCSPKSGHDTVSWYQQALGQGPQFIFQYYEEEERQRGNFPDRFSGHQFPNYSSELNVNALLLGDSALYLCASSSEGLGTETQYFGPGTRLLVL.